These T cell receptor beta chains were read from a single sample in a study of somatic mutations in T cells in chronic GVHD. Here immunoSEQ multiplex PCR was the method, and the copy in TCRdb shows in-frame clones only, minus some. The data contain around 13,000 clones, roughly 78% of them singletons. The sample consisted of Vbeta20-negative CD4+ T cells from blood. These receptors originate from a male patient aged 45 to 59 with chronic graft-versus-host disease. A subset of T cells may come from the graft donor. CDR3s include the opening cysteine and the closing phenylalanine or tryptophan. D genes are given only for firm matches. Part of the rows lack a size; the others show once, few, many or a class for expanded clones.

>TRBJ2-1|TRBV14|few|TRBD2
CASSPSSLAGFYNEQFF
TGTGCCAGCAGCCCAAGCTCACTAGCGGGGTTCTACAATGAGCAGTTCTTC
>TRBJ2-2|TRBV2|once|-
CASSGSGQGTGELFF
TGTGCCAGCAGTGGTTCCGGACAAGGGACCGGGGAGCTGTTTTTT
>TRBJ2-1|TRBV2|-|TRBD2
CASNELAGGDEQFF
TGTGCCAGCAACGAGCTAGCGGGAGGGGATGAGCAGTTCTTC
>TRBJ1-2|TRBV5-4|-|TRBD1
CASSFALGQGAYGYTF
TGTGCCAGCAGCTTTGCCTTAGGACAGGGCGCCTATGGCTACACCTTC
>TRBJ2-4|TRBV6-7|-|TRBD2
CARPQEAASGKRGKNIQYF
TGTGCCAGGCCCCAAGAAGCCGCTAGCGGGAAGAGGGGCAAAAACATTCAGTACTTC
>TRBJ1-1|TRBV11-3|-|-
CASSFRRDTEAFF
TGTGCCAGCAGCTTTCGGAGGGACACTGAAGCTTTCTTT
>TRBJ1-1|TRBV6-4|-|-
CASSSHVNTEAFF
TGTGCCAGCAGTTCACATGTTAACACTGAAGCTTTCTTT
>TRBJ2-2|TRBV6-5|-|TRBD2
CASSSPMGGWELFF
TGTGCCAGCAGTTCCCCCATGGGGGGGTGGGAGCTGTTTTTT
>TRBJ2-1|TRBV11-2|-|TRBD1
CASSLGGTGRSSYNEQFF
TGTGCCAGCAGCTTAGGGGGGACAGGGCGGAGCTCCTACAATGAGCAGTTCTTC
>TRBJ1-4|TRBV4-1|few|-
CASSQVQVEKLFF
TGCGCCAGCAGCCAAGTTCAGGTTGAAAAACTGTTTTTT
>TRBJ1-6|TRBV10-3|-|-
CATAEGRNSPLHF
TGTGCCACCGCGGAGGGGCGTAATTCACCCCTCCACTTT
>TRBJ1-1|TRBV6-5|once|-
CASKILGGGSEAFF
TGTGCCAGCAAAATCTTGGGTGGGGGGTCTGAAGCTTTCTTT
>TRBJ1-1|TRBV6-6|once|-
CASRLDGNTEAFF
TGTGCCAGCAGGCTAGACGGAAACACTGAAGCTTTCTTT
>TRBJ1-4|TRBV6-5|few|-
CASSRGWTNEKLFF
TGTGCCAGCAGCAGGGGTTGGACAAATGAAAAACTGTTTTTT
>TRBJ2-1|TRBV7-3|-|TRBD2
CASSGAGLADNEQFF
TGTGCCAGCAGCGGGGCCGGACTAGCAGACAATGAGCAGTTCTTC
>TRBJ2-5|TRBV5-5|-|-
CASSFVGEETQYF
TGTGCCAGCAGCTTTGTAGGGGAAGAGACCCAGTACTTC
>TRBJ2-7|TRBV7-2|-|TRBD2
CASRPGGSRYEQYF
TGTGCCAGCCGCCCTGGCGGGAGTAGGTACGAGCAGTACTTC
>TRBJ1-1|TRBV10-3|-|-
CAISELDWGGAFF
TGCGCCATCAGTGAGTTGGACTGGGGGGGAGCTTTCTTT
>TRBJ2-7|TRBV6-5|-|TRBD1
CAVRDSAYEQYF
TGTGCCGTCCGGGACAGCGCCTACGAGCAGTACTTC
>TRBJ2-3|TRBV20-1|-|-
CSATSADTQYF
TGCAGTGCTACTAGCGCAGATACGCAGTATTTT
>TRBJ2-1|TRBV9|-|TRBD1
CASSVQGESYNEQFF
TGTGCCAGCAGCGTACAGGGGGAGTCCTACAATGAGCAGTTCTTC
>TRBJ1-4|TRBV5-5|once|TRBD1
CVSSPAGGTGGEKLFF
TGTGTCAGCAGTCCCGCTGGGGGGACAGGGGGTGAAAAACTGTTTTTT
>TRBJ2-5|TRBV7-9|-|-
CASSQPTGLQYF
TGTGCCAGCAGTCAGCCAACAGGGTTGCAGTACTTC
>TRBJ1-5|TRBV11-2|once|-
CASSLTGYSNQPQHF
TGTGCCAGCAGCTTAACAGGCTATAGCAATCAGCCCCAGCATTTT
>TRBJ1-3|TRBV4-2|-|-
CASSQDATDSLSGNTIYF
TGTGCCAGCAGCCAAGATGCCACGGACAGCCTCTCTGGAAACACCATATATTTT
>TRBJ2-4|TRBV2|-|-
CASSRTNLAKNIQYF
TGTGCCAGCAGTAGGACTAACTTAGCCAAAAACATTCAGTACTTC
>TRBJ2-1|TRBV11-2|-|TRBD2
CASSPLAGGHNEQFF
TGTGCCAGCAGCCCGCTAGCGGGAGGGCACAATGAGCAGTTCTTC
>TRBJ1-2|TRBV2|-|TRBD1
CASSDRGRHGYTF
TGTGCCAGCAGTGACAGGGGGCGGCATGGCTACACCTTC
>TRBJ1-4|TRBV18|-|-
CASSPRQGRTNEKLFF
TGTGCCAGCTCACCACGCCAGGGTCGAACTAATGAAAAACTGTTTTTT
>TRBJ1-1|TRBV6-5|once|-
CASSYRGHTEAFF
TGTGCCAGCAGTTATAGGGGCCACACTGAAGCTTTCTTT
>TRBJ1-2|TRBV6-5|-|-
CASSYGSGDYGYTF
TGTGCCAGCAGTTACGGGTCAGGGGACTATGGCTACACCTTC
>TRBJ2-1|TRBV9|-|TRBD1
CASSVGRGTGGEQFF
TGTGCCAGCAGCGTAGGTAGAGGCACAGGGGGTGAGCAGTTCTTC
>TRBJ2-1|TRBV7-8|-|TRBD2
CASSLISQREWDEQFF
TGTGCCAGCAGCTTAATCTCCCAGCGGGAGTGGGATGAGCAGTTCTTC
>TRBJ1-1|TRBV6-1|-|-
CATIHPEAFF
TGTGCCACTATCCACCCTGAAGCTTTCTTT
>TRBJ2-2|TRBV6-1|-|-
CASSAVPSYTGELFF
TGTGCCAGCAGCGCGGTGCCCAGTTACACCGGGGAGCTGTTTTTT
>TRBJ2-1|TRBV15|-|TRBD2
CATSRTSGAYNEQFF
TGTGCCACCAGCAGGACTAGCGGAGCCTACAATGAGCAGTTCTTC
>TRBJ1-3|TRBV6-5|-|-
CASRPRSGSGNTIYF
TGTGCCAGCCGACCCCGCAGCGGCTCTGGAAACACCATATATTTT
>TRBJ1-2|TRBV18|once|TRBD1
CASSPKQGARGYTF
TGTGCCAGCTCACCGAAACAGGGGGCTCGAGGCTACACCTTC
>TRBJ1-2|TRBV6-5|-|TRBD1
CASRPTGAGGYTF
TGTGCCAGCAGGCCGACAGGGGCGGGCGGCTACACCTTC
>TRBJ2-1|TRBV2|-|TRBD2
CATKRGVINEQFF
TGTGCCACCAAGCGGGGGGTTATCAATGAGCAGTTCTTC
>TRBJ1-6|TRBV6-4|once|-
CASASGEGGSPLHF
TGTGCCAGCGCCTCCGGGGAGGGGGGCTCACCCCTCCACTTT